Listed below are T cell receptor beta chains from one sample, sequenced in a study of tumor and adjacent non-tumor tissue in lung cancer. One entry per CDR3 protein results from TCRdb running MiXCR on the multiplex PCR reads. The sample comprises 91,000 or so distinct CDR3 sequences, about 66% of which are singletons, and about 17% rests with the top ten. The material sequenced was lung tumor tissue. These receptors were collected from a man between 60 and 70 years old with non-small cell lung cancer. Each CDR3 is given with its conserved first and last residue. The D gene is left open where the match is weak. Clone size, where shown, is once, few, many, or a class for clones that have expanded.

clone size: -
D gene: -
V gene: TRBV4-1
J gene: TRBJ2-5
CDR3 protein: CASSQGEKETQYF
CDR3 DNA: TGCGCCAGCAGCCAGGGTGAGAAGGAGACCCAGTACTTC

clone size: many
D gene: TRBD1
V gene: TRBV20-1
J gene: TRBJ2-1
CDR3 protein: CSARDPTTGKNYNEQFF
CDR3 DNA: TGCAGTGCTAGAGATCCCACGACAGGGAAGAACTACAATGAGCAGTTCTTC

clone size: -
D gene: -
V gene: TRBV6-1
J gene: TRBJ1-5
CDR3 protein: CASSNKLGGERPHHF
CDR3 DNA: TGTGCCAGCAGTAACAAGCTTGGAGGGGAGCGGCCCCACCATTTT

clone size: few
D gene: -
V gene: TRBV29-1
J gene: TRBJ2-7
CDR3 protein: CIVATEPYEQYF
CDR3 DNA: TGCATCGTTGCTACAGAACCCTACGAGCAATACTTC

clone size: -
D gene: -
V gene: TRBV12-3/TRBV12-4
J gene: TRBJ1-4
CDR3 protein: CASSVGAGGRELFF
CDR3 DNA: TGTGCCAGTAGTGTCGGGGCTGGGGGTCGAGAACTGTTTTTT

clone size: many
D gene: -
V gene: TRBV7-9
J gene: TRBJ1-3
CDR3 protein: CASSLTDKNTIYF
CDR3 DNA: TGTGCCAGCAGCTTAACGGACAAAAACACCATATATTTT

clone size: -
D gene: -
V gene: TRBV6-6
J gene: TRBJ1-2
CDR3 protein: CASSGAGDYGYTF
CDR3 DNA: TGTGCCAGCAGTGGCGCCGGGGACTATGGCTACACCTTC

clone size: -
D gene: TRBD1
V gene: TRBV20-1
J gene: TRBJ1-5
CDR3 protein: CSTRDRGPGQSQHF
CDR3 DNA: TGCAGTACTAGAGACAGGGGGCCGGGACAGTCCCAGCATTTT

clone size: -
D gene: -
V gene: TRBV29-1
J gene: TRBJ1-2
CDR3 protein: CSVGPGRNYRYTF
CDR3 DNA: TGCAGCGTTGGCCCAGGTCGAAACTATCGCTACACCTTC

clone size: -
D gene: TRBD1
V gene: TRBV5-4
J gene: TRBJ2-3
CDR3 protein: CASRPDRATSTDTKYF
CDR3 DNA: TGTGCCAGCAGACCGGACAGGGCAACTAGCACAGATACGAAGTATTTT

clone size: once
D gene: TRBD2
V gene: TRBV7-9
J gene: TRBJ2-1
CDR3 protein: CASSLSGGRHSEQFF
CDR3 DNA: TGTGCCAGTAGCCTTAGCGGGGGTCGGCACAGTGAGCAGTTCTTC

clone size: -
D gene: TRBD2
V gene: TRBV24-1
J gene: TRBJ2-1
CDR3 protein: CATSQLAGNYDKQFF
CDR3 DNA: TGTGCCACCAGTCAACTAGCGGGAAATTACGATAAGCAGTTCTTC

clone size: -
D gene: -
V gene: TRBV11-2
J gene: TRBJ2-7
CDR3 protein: CASGPHRGMRDEQYF
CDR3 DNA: TGTGCCAGCGGTCCGCACCGGGGGATGAGGGATGAGCAGTACTTC

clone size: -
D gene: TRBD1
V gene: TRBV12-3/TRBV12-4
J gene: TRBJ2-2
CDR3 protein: CASSIGQGGTGELLF
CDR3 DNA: TGTGCCAGCAGTATAGGACAGGGTGGCACCGGGGAGCTGCTTTTT

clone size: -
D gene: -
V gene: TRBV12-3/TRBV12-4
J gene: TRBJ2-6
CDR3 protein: CANSPGTSVSGAYVLTF
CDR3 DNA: TGTGCCAACAGTCCTGGGACTTCTGTCTCTGGGGCATACGTCCTGACTTTC